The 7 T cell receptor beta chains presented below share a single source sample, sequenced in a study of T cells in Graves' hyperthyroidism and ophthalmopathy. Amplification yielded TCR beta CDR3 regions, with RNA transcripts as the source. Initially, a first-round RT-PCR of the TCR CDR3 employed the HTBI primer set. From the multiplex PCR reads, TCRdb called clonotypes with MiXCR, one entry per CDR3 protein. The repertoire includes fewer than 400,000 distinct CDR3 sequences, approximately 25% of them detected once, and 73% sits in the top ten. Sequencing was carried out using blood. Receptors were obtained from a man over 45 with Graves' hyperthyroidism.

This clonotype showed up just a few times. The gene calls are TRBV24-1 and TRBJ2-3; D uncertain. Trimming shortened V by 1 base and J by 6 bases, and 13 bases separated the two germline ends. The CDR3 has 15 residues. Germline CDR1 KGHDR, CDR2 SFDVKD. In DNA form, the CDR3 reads TGTGCCACCAGTGATTTCAAAATGGAAAAGGATACGCAGTATTTT. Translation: CATSDFKMEKDTQYF.

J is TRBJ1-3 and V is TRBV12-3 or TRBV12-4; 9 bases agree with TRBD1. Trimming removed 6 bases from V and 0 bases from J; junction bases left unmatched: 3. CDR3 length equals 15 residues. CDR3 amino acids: CASRDRGRSGNTIYF. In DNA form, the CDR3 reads TGTGCCAGCAGGGACAGGGGCCGCTCTGGAAACACCATATATTTT.

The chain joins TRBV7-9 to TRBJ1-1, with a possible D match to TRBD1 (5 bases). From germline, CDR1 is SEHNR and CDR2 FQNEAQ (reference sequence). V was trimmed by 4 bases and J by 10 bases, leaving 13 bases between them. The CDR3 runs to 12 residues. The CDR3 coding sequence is TGTGCCAGCAGCTCCGAGGGCAGGGCAGCTTTCTTT. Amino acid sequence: CASSSEGRAAFF. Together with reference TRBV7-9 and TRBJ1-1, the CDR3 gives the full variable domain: DTGVSQNPRHKITKRGQNVTFRCDPISEHNRLYWYRQTLGQGPEFLTYFQNEAQLEKSRLLSDRFSAERPKGSFSTLEIQRTEQGDSAMYLCASSSEGRAAFFGQGTRLTVV.

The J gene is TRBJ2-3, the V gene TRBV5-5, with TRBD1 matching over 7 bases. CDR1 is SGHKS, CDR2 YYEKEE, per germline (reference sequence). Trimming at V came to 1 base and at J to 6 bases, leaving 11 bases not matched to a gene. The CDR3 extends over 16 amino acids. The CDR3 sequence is CASSLPHRGLVDTQYF. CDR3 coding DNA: TGTGCCAGCAGCTTGCCCCACAGGGGCCTGGTGGATACGCAGTATTTT.

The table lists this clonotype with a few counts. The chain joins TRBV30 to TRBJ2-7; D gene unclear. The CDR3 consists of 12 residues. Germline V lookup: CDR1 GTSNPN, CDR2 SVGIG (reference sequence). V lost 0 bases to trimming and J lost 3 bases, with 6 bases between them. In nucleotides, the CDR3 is TGTGCCTGGAGTGTTTGGGACTACGAGCAGTACTTC. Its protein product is CAWSVWDYEQYF.

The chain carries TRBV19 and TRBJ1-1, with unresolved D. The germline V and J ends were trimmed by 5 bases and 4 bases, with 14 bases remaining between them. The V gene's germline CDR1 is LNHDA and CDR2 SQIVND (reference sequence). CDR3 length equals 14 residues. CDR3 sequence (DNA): TGTGCCAGTAGTTCGAACCAAGGGTCCACTGAAGCTTTCTTT. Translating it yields CASSSNQGSTEAFF. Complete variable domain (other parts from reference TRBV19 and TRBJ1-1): DGGITQSPKYLFRKEGQNVTLSCEQNLNHDAMYWYRQDPGQGLRLIYYSQIVNDFQKGDIAEGYSVSREKKESFPLTVTSAQKNPTAFYLCASSSNQGSTEAFFGQGTRLTVV.

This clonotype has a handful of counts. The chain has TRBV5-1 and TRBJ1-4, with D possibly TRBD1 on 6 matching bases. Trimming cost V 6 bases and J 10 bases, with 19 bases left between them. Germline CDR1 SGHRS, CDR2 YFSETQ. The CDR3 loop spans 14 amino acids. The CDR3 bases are TGCGCCAGCACCCTCGCCGGGGGCGCAGGAAAACTGTTTTTT. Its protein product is CASTLAGGAGKLFF.